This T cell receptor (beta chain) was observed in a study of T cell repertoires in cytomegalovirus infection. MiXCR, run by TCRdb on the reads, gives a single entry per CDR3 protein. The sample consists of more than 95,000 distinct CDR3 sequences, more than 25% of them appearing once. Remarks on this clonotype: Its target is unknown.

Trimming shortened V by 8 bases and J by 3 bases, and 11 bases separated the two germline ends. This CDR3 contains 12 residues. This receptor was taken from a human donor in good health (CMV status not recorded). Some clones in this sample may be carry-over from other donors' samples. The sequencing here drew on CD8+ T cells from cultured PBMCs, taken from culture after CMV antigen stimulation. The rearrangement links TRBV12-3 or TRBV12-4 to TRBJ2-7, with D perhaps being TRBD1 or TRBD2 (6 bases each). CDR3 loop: CASSGDFYEQYF. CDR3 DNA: TGTGCCAGCTCAGGGGACTTCTACGAGCAGTACTTC.